The clone carrying this TCR beta chain was found once. The sample is drawn from a study of blood T cell repertoires in COVID-19. Study as a whole: The United States, Italy and Spain provided the acute and convalescent COVID-19 samples. PBMCs, B-cell-depleted T cells, or T cells were the source of the cDNA or gDNA that made up the material.

Measured with immunoSEQ multiplex PCR; TCRdb has only the in-frame clones, and not every one. Of about 280,000 clones in the sample, roughly 80% were seen once. In assigning cohorts, the study relied on participant-reported clinical history. Those designated as exposed participants met a COVID-19 case within 2 weeks before study entry. This CDR3 is built from 16 residues. The trim removed 1 base at V and 3 bases at J, leaving 6 bases unmatched. From germline, CDR1 is SGHTA and CDR2 FQGTGA. This chain links TRBV7-3 with TRBJ2-1; TRBD2 matches 7 bases. Sequenced input: PBMCs or T cells enriched from blood (not recorded which). The sequence came from a man aged 35-49 years who had been exposed to COVID-19. In DNA, the CDR3 is TGTGCCAGCAGCTTAAATGGCGGGAGTCACTACAATGAGCAGTTCTTC. Its translation is CASSLNGGSHYNEQFF.